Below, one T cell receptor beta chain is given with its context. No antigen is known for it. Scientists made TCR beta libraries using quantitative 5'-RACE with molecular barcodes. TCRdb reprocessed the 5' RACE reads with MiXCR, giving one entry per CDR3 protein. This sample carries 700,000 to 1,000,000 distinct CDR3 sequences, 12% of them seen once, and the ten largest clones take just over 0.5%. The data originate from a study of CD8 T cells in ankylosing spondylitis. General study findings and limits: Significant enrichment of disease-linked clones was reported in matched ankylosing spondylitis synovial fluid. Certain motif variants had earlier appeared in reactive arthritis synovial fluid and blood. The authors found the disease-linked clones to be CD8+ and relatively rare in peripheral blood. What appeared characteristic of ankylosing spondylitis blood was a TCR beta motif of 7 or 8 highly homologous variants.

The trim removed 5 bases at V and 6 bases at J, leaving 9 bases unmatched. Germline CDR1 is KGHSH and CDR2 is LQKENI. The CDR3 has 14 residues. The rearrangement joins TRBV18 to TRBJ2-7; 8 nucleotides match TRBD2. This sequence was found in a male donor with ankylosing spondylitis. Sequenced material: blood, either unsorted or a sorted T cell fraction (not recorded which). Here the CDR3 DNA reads TGTGCCAGCTCAGACAGAGCGGGAGTTAGCGAGCAGTACTTC. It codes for CASSDRAGVSEQYF.